This T cell receptor (beta chain) was captured in a study of response to subunit inactivated influenza vaccine. TCRdb re-called the RT-PCR reads through MiXCR, storing one row per CDR3 protein. The table lists just under 550,000 distinct CDR3 sequences, roughly 23% of them singletons, with approximately 3% in the top ten. This clonotype was recorded at least ten times. V was cut by 0 bases and J by 3 bases, with 5 bases left in between. CDR3 size: 14 residues. The germline V gene encodes CDR1 SGHTA and CDR2 FQGNSA. This same sample was also taken into another study, of T cells expressing NK-cell markers. From that second work: Scientists made TCR beta cDNA using 5'RACE template switching with UMIs. Among the eight sequenced donors, seven tested HCMV-seropositive and one tested seronegative. Among a few donors, these clonotypes also ranked first in the CD3+CD56-NKG2C+ fraction.

This specimen consisted of CD4+ T cells sorted from PBMCs, obtained 11 to 12 days after vaccination. The TCR comes from a man aged 50 or older who received an inactivated influenza vaccine. V gene TRBV7-2 combines with J gene TRBJ2-2; D is ambiguous. The CDR3 loop is CASSLAPYTGELFF. CDR3 DNA sequence: TGTGCCAGCAGCTTAGCCCCATACACCGGGGAGCTGTTTTTT.